One and the same sample provided the 20 T cell receptor beta chains below, sequenced in a study of post-analysis software for immune sequencing data. Study-wide points: Elevated frequency relative to controls characterized 4 or 5 TRBV segments in patients, TRBV5-6, TRBV5-1 and TRBV20-1 among them.

Their specific antigens are unknown. cDNA libraries of TCR beta carried unique molecular identifiers. TCRdb redid the calling of the PCR reads with MiXCR, one entry per CDR3 protein. The top ten hold about 10% of the sample, which has 600,000 to 750,000 distinct CDR3 sequences, approximately 60% seen once. Material for sequencing was blood. These receptor sequences come from a girl aged 2 to 9 with multiple sclerosis.

V usage is TRBV12-3 or TRBV12-4 and J usage is TRBJ2-1; D is perhaps TRBD1 or TRBD2 (6 bases each). This CDR3 comprises 16 residues. V gave up 6 bases and J gave up 7 bases, with 22 bases separating them. For the CDR3, the DNA is TGTGCCAGCAGCGATCCAGGGAGGCTAGGGGGGAATGAGCAGTTCTTC. Translating gives CASSDPGRLGGNEQFF.

This sequence joins TRBV5-1 and TRBJ2-3; the D is unclear. The CDR3 length is 14 residues. The V gene lost 0 bases and the J gene lost 5 bases, with 10 bases spanning the gap. CDR1 and CDR2 from the germline V gene are SGHRS and YFSETQ. DNA for the CDR3: TGCGCCAGCAGCTTGGAGACGGGCGTAGATACGCAGTATTTT. Translated: CASSLETGVDTQYF. The full variable domain, rest sourced from reference TRBV5-1 and TRBJ2-3, is KAGVTQTPRYLIKTRGQQVTLSCSPISGHRSVSWYQQTPGQGLQFLFEYFSETQRNKGNFPGRFSGRQFSNSRSEMNVSTLELGDSALYLCASSLETGVDTQYFGPGTRLTVL.

This clonotype appeared a few times. The J gene is TRBJ2-4, the V gene TRBV29-1; unclear D gene. Germline CDR1 reads SQVTM; CDR2 reads ANQGSEA. V was trimmed by 2 bases and J by 0 bases, leaving 8 bases between them. This CDR3 contains 14 residues. The DNA for the CDR3 is TGCAGCGTTGAACTACGGCTAGCCAAAAACATTCAGTACTTC. It encodes CSVELRLAKNIQYF.

The chain has TRBV25-1 and TRBJ2-4; no definite D call. The J call may be mistaken, given a closer DNA end match to TRBJ2-7. Germline CDR1 and CDR2: MGHDK and SYGVNS. This CDR3 has 16 residues. CDR3 amino acids: CASSEIPLFLLYEQYF. CDR3 sequence (DNA): TGTGCCAGCAGTGAAATCCCCCTCTTTCTCCTCTACGAGCAGTACTTC.

This clonotype was counted between two and nine times. The rearrangement joins TRBV3-1 to TRBJ2-1, with TRBD1 identical over 7 bases. With V trimmed by 1 base and J by 1 base, 1 base remained unmatched. The CDR3 spans 15 residues. CDR1 LGHDT and CDR2 YNNKEL come from the germline V gene (reference sequence). The CDR3 DNA follows: TGTGCCAGCAGCCAAGGCAGGGGGTCCTACAATGAGCAGTTCTTC. Its protein is CASSQGRGSYNEQFF.

This clonotype appeared a single time. The CDR3 bases are TGCAGCGTTGAAAAAGGACTAGCGGGAATCGATGAGCAGTTCTTC. The encoded protein is CSVEKGLAGIDEQFF. V usage is TRBV29-1 and J usage is TRBJ2-1; 12 bases line up with TRBD2. The V gene end was trimmed by 2 bases and the J gene end by 8 bases; junction bases not matched to a gene: 7. CDR1 and CDR2 from the germline V gene are SQVTM and ANQGSEA. The CDR3 is 15 residues long.

This clonotype has only a few counts. As DNA, the CDR3 is TGTGCCAGCAGTTCCGAACCAGGGGACGAGCAGTACTTC. Translating gives CASSSEPGDEQYF. The gene calls are TRBV13 and TRBJ2-7; a weak D match, TRBD1 (6 bases). Trimming stripped 6 bases from V and 5 bases from J, with 14 bases between. This CDR3 spans 13 amino acids. Germline values: CDR1 PRHDT, CDR2 FYEKMQ (reference sequence).

There are a few counts of this clonotype. The V gene is TRBV5-1, the J gene TRBJ1-1; TRBD1 matches at 11 bases. The CDR3 runs 16 residues. V lost 4 bases, J lost 5 bases, and 10 bases stayed unmatched. The germline CDR1 and CDR2 sequences are SGHRS and YFSETQ. The CDR3 sequence: CASSEGTGGIRTEAFF. The CDR3 coding sequence is TGCGCCAGCAGCGAAGGGACAGGGGGAATACGTACTGAAGCTTTCTTT. The whole variable domain, remainder taken from reference TRBV5-1 and TRBJ1-1, is KAGVTQTPRYLIKTRGQQVTLSCSPISGHRSVSWYQQTPGQGLQFLFEYFSETQRNKGNFPGRFSGRQFSNSRSEMNVSTLELGDSALYLCASSEGTGGIRTEAFFGQGTRLTVV.

This chain joins TRBV5-1 and TRBJ1-1, with D tentatively TRBD1 (5 bases). V was trimmed by 4 bases and J by 1 base, leaving 17 bases between them. Germline CDR1 SGHRS, CDR2 YFSETQ. The CDR3 sequence is 16 residues long. The CDR3 spells CASSIHLRDPNTEAFF. As DNA, the CDR3 is TGCGCCAGCAGCATTCACCTCCGGGACCCGAACACTGAAGCTTTCTTT.

This clonotype was detected a few times. The V call is TRBV20-1, the J call TRBJ2-5; D is uncertain. This CDR3 is built from 15 residues. Germline CDR1 and CDR2: DFQATT and SNEGSKA (reference sequence). Trimming pared 6 bases from V and 2 bases from J, leaving 19 bases between. DNA for the CDR3: TGCAGTGCCAGAACTCGGGTCATGCTACAAGAGACCCAGTACTTC. Translation: CSARTRVMLQETQYF.

The chain links TRBV5-1 to TRBJ2-1; no definite D call. The CDR3 is 15 residues long. Trimming took 2 bases from V and 5 from J, leaving 14 bases between them. The germline gives CDR1 SGHRS, CDR2 YFSETQ. The CDR3 region is CASSFRRMANNEQFF. The CDR3 nucleotides read TGCGCCAGCAGCTTTCGACGAATGGCTAACAATGAGCAGTTCTTC.

This clonotype has more than one count but fewer than ten. The gene calls are TRBV11-2 and TRBJ2-5; D is perhaps TRBD1 (6 bases). Germline loops: CDR1 SGHAT, CDR2 FQNNGV. The V end lost 0 bases, the J end lost 5 bases, and 13 bases lay between the germline ends. This CDR3 spans 15 amino acids. The CDR3 reads CASSLEGGALETQYF. The CDR3 nucleotides are TGTGCCAGCAGCTTAGAAGGGGGAGCTCTGGAGACCCAGTACTTC. The whole variable domain, filled in from reference TRBV11-2 and TRBJ2-5, reads EAGVAQSPRYKIIEKRQSVAFWCNPISGHATLYWYQQILGQGPKLLIQFQNNGVVDDSQLPKDRFSAERLKGVDSTLKIQPAKLEDSAVYLCASSLEGGALETQYFGPGTRLLVL.

In this sample, this clonotype turned up a few times. The V call is TRBV29-1, the J call TRBJ1-2; 11 nucleotides align to TRBD1. Looked up from germline, CDR1 is SQVTM and CDR2 is ANQGSEA. The CDR3 runs 14 residues. Trimming cost V 5 bases and J 3 bases; bases outside gene matches: 5. The CDR3 is CSVLGGQGDYGYTF. The DNA of the CDR3 is TGCAGCGTTTTAGGGGGACAGGGGGACTATGGCTACACCTTC.

The chain couples TRBV6-2 or TRBV6-3 to TRBJ2-1; 7 nucleotides align to TRBD2. The trim removed 9 bases at V and 6 bases at J, leaving 5 bases unmatched. The CDR3 covers 12 residues. Germline V gene sequence: CDR1 MNHEY, CDR2 SVGEGT. CDR3 nucleotide sequence: TGTGCCAGTTGCGGGACTACCAATGAGCAGTTCTTC. Amino acid sequence: CASCGTTNEQFF.

The chain combines TRBV7-2 with TRBJ2-5, with 11 positions matching TRBD2. Trimming at V came to 5 bases and at J to 1 base, leaving 6 bases not matched to a gene. From germline, CDR1 is SGHTA and CDR2 FQGNSA. The CDR3 runs to 16 residues. CDR3 bases: TGTGCCAGCAGCACTACGGGACTAGCGGCCCAAGAGACCCAGTACTTC. It yields the protein CASSTTGLAAQETQYF. The variable domain in full, with the rest retrieved from reference TRBV7-2 and TRBJ2-5, is GAGVSQSPSNKVTEKGKDVELRCDPISGHTALYWYRQSLGQGLEFLIYFQGNSAPDKSGLPSDRFSAERTGGSVSTLTIQRTQQEDSAVYLCASSTTGLAAQETQYFGPGTRLLVL.

This clonotype appeared a single time. The chain has TRBV20-1 and TRBJ2-1; D gene unclear. Trimming took off 1 base at V and 5 bases at J, with 12 bases between the two ends. Germline CDR1 DFQATT, CDR2 SNEGSKA (reference sequence). CDR3 size: 14 residues. In nucleotides, the CDR3 is TGCAGTGCTAGAGGTCGGCTAACTAACAATGAGCAGTTCTTC. Its protein is CSARGRLTNNEQFF.

This clonotype was detected only a few times. This chain links TRBV12-3 or TRBV12-4 with TRBJ2-5, with TRBD2 matching over 13 bases. V shed 6 bases and J 2 bases; nucleotides not matched to a gene: 6. The CDR3 is 16 residues long. DNA of the CDR3: TGTGCCAGCAGACGAAGGACTAGCGGGGGTCAAGAGACCCAGTACTTC. Residues: CASRRRTSGGQETQYF.

This clonotype was observed a handful of times. The chain joins TRBV30 to TRBJ2-1, with TRBD2 matching over 7 bases. The CDR3 spans 15 residues. CDR1 is GTSNPN and CDR2 is SVGIG in the germline V gene (reference sequence). Trimming at V came to 0 bases and at J to 4 bases, leaving 6 bases not matched to a gene. In DNA form, the CDR3 reads TGTGCCTGGAGTGTGGGCGGGGGTTCATACAATGAGCAGTTCTTC. Its translation is CAWSVGGGSYNEQFF.

The chain links TRBV20-1 to TRBJ2-7; TRBD1 matches 9 bases. J gave up 6 bases and V 1 base, and 10 bases lay outside the gene matches. Per germline, CDR1 DFQATT and CDR2 SNEGSKA (reference sequence). The CDR3 covers 15 residues. The CDR3 region has the DNA TGCAGTGCTAGAGTGACAGGGGGAGGGTTCGGCGAGCAGTACTTC. Its protein product is CSARVTGGGFGEQYF.

In its sample, this clonotype was seen a few times. The chain combines TRBV30 with TRBJ2-6; no clear D gene. There are 14 residues in the CDR3. Germline V gene lookup returns CDR1 GTSNPN and CDR2 SVGIG (reference sequence). The V end was cut by 6 bases, the J end by 2 bases, with 11 bases between. This chain's CDR3 is CACPLAAGANVLTF. The CDR3 DNA reads TGTGCCTGCCCTTTGGCCGCTGGGGCCAACGTCCTGACTTTC. Based on the CDR3 plus reference TRBV30 and TRBJ2-6, the full variable domain is SQTIHQWPATLVQPVGSPLSLECTVEGTSNPNLYWYRQAAGRGLQLLFYSVGIGQISSEVPQNLSASRPQDRQFILSSKKLLLSDSGFYLCACPLAAGANVLTFGAGSRLTVL.